This passage covers 21 T cell receptor beta chains from one sample sequenced in a study of blood T cell repertoires in COVID-19. Profiling relied on immunoSEQ multiplex PCR, and the TCRdb table lists in-frame clones only, not all of them. The sample contains 150,000 to 200,000 clones, about 88% of which appear only once. The specimen sequenced was peripheral blood. Receptor source: a middle-aged man with active or convalescent COVID-19.

The V gene is TRBV28, the J gene TRBJ1-5, with 12 bases identical to TRBD1. Germline CDR1 is MDHEN and CDR2 is SYDVKM. The CDR3 has 15 residues. Losses at the gene ends were 3 bases for V and 11 bases for J; bases not matched to a gene: 8. CDR3 nucleotide sequence: TGTGCCAGCAGTTTTCGAGGGACAGGGGGCTTTACCCAGCATTTT. Residues: CASSFRGTGGFTQHF. The complete variable domain, with remaining parts taken from reference TRBV28 and TRBJ1-5, reads DVKVTQSSRYLVKRTGEKVFLECVQDMDHENMFWYRQDPGLGLRLIYFSYDVKMKEKGDIPEGYSVSREKKERFSLILESASTNQTSMYLCASSFRGTGGFTQHFGDGTRLSIL.

The rearrangement joins TRBV7-9 to TRBJ2-3; 7 positions agree with TRBD2. The length of the CDR3 is 16 residues. V shed 4 bases and J 1 base; nucleotides not matched to a gene: 8. Germline CDR1 SEHNR, CDR2 FQNEAQ (reference sequence). The DNA of the CDR3 is TGTGCCAGCAGCTCGCCTTGGGGGAGGGGCACAGATACGCAGTATTTT. Amino acids: CASSSPWGRGTDTQYF.

The J gene is TRBJ1-1, the V gene TRBV18; TRBD1 might be the D (5 bases). Germline-derived CDR1 and CDR2 are KGHSH and LQKENI. The CDR3 runs 14 residues. Trimming pared 1 base from V and 4 bases from J, leaving 10 bases between. This CDR3 is CASSPQGFITEAFF. CDR3 sequence (DNA): TGTGCCAGCTCACCACAGGGGTTTATCACTGAAGCTTTCTTT.

V is TRBV2 and J is TRBJ1-5; 8 bases are a match to TRBD1. This CDR3 spans 16 amino acids. The germline V gene has CDR1 SNHLY and CDR2 FYNNEI. J lost 4 bases, V lost 6 bases, and 11 bases had no gene match. CDR3 nucleotides: TGTGCCAGCAGCGGAATCCGGACAGGGAGAAATCAGCCCCAGCATTTT. It yields the protein CASSGIRTGRNQPQHF.

This rearrangement joins TRBV12-3 or TRBV12-4 to TRBJ1-2; a possible D gene is TRBD1 (5 bases). V shed 3 bases and J shed 3 bases, with 5 bases lying between them. The CDR3 sequence is 12 residues long. The DNA of the CDR3 is TGTGCCAGCAGTTTCAGGGACTATGGCTACACCTTC. Protein product: CASSFRDYGYTF.

The genes are TRBV7-9 and TRBJ2-3; TRBD2 matches 9 bases. Germline V lookup: CDR1 SEHNR, CDR2 FQNEAQ (reference sequence). The CDR3 is made up of 16 amino acids. Trimming took 3 bases from V and 4 from J; bases not matched to a gene: 8. The CDR3 nucleotides read TGTGCCAGCAGCTTTAGGGGGGGGACTAGCTCAGATACGCAGTATTTT. Residues: CASSFRGGTSSDTQYF.

The genes are TRBV28 and TRBJ2-7, with 7 bases that match TRBD1. Germline-derived CDR1 and CDR2 are MDHEN and SYDVKM. With 5 bases clipped from V and 7 bases from J, the junction kept 14 bases outside the gene matches. CDR3 length: 15 residues. CDR3 sequence (DNA): TGTGCCAGCAGTCCGAACGACAGGGATTGGGGTGAGCAGTACTTC. Amino acids: CASSPNDRDWGEQYF.

CDR3 region: CASSRPAGANTEAFF. DNA of the CDR3: TGTGCCAGCAGCCGCCCCGCAGGGGCCAACACTGAAGCTTTCTTT. This sequence joins TRBV6-2 or TRBV6-3 and TRBJ1-1, with a possible D match to TRBD1 (6 bases). The V gene's germline CDR1 is MNHEY and CDR2 SVGEGT. V gave up 6 bases and J gave up 2 bases, with 16 bases separating them. This CDR3 region has 15 residues.

The V call is TRBV20-1, the J call TRBJ2-5; 7 bases fit TRBD1. Germline CDR1 and CDR2: DFQATT and SNEGSKA (reference sequence). The CDR3 consists of 13 residues. The V and J ends lost 3 bases and 2 bases, in that order; junction bases with no gene match: 3. The CDR3 region is CSASRDSQETQYF. In DNA form, the CDR3 reads TGCAGTGCTAGTAGGGACAGTCAAGAGACCCAGTACTTC.

The gene calls are TRBV2 and TRBJ1-1, with D uncertain. Trimming took off 7 bases at V and 1 base at J, with 16 bases between the two ends. The CDR3 has 15 amino acids. Germline CDR1 SNHLY, CDR2 FYNNEI. CDR3 DNA: TGTGCCAGCAAAGGCCTCGGGGATACGAACACTGAAGCTTTCTTT. Encoded protein: CASKGLGDTNTEAFF.

The chain is built from TRBV7-6 and TRBJ2-1; 13 bases align to TRBD2. V lost 5 bases to trimming and J lost 0 bases; unmatched junction nucleotides: 7. This CDR3 region has 18 residues. Germline assignment: CDR1 SGHVS and CDR2 FNYEAQ. The CDR3 DNA sequence: TGTGCCAGCAGCCCAAGACTAGCGGGAGGAAGCTCCTACAATGAGCAGTTCTTC. It specifies CASSPRLAGGSSYNEQFF.

The V and J genes are TRBV25-1 and TRBJ2-5; 14 nucleotides align to TRBD2. Germline V gene data show CDR1 as MGHDK and CDR2 as SYGVNS. The CDR3 has 17 amino acids. The trim removed 6 bases at V and 5 bases at J, leaving 11 bases unmatched. Here the CDR3 reads CASRAPRTSGRSETQYF. CDR3 bases: TGTGCCAGCAGGGCTCCCCGGACTAGCGGGAGGAGTGAGACCCAGTACTTC.

This rearrangement joins TRBV6-5 to TRBJ1-1; D is uncertain. V was pared by 6 bases and J by 1 base, with 9 bases between. The CDR3 covers 13 residues. The germline V gene encodes CDR1 MNHEY and CDR2 SVGAGI. CDR3 nucleotides: TGTGCCAGCAGGGCCGGAGCGAACACTGAAGCTTTCTTT. Protein: CASRAGANTEAFF.

The rearrangement uses TRBV29-1 and TRBJ1-2; D is possibly TRBD1 (5 bases). The germline CDR1 and CDR2 sequences are SQVTM and ANQGSEA. There are 13 residues in the CDR3. The V and J ends lost 6 bases and 0 bases respectively, with 11 bases between them. The CDR3 bases are TGCAGCGTCCAAAAAGGGGCTAACTATGGCTACACCTTC. It specifies CSVQKGANYGYTF.

The V gene is TRBV24-1, the J gene TRBJ2-2; 7 bases are shared with TRBD1. Germline trimming cut 2 bases from V and 3 bases from J; bases unmatched to any gene: 20. CDR3 length: 21 residues. Germline lookup yields CDR1 KGHDR and CDR2 SFDVKD. CDR3 DNA: TGTGCCACCAGTGATTCTGTCAATTTCACTCAGACAGGGCTCGACACCGGGGAGCTGTTTTTT. Translating gives CATSDSVNFTQTGLDTGELFF.

The rearrangement uses TRBV7-2 and TRBJ1-2; D is uncertain. V shed 0 bases and J shed 4 bases, with 15 bases lying between them. Germline loops: CDR1 SGHTA, CDR2 FQGNSA. The CDR3 is 16 amino acids. The CDR3 region is CASSLATDIVSYGYTF. In nucleotides, the CDR3 is TGTGCCAGCAGCTTAGCGACTGATATAGTTAGCTATGGCTACACCTTC.

This clone occurred a few times. This chain connects TRBV5-1 to TRBJ2-5, with D hard to call. Trimming pared 7 bases from V and 1 base from J, leaving 8 bases between. The CDR3 runs to 12 residues. Germline values: CDR1 SGHRS, CDR2 YFSETQ. CDR3 nucleotides: TGCGCCAGCGCCGAGCCCCAAGAGACCCAGTACTTC. Its protein product is CASAEPQETQYF.

This clone appeared many times. The chain joins TRBV19 to TRBJ2-2; D is unclear. CDR1 is LNHDA and CDR2 is SQIVND in the germline V gene (reference sequence). With 4 bases removed from V and 6 bases from J, the gap between germline ends came to 12 bases. The CDR3 has 14 residues. Written as DNA, the CDR3 is TGTGCCAGTAGTACAGCTATTCAGGCCGGGGAGCTGTTTTTT. Residues: CASSTAIQAGELFF.

This chain links TRBV6-1 with TRBJ1-2, with TRBD1 matching over 8 bases. V shed 3 bases, J shed 3 bases, and the junction held 3 bases outside the gene matches. The CDR3 contains 14 residues. From germline, CDR1 is MNHNS and CDR2 SASEGT. CDR3 nucleotide sequence: TGTGCCAGCAGTGAGGCAGGGGGCGACTATGGCTACACCTTC. Translation: CASSEAGGDYGYTF.

The rearrangement links TRBV21-1 to TRBJ1-5; the table's D call, TRBD1, was not checked against the DNA. TRBV21-1 is listed as a pseudogene. This CDR3 contains 15 residues. The CDR3 sequence is CASSKGDRLNQPQHF. CDR3 bases: TGTGCCAGCAGCAAAGGGGACAGGCTAAATCAGCCCCAGCATTTT.

The V gene is TRBV19, the J gene TRBJ2-1, with a possible D match to TRBD2 (6 bases). V was clipped by 3 bases and J by 8 bases, with 17 bases between them. The CDR3 runs 15 residues. Germline lookup yields CDR1 LNHDA and CDR2 SQIVND (reference sequence). This CDR3 reads CASSISAGPLYEQFF. The CDR3 nucleotides read TGTGCCAGTAGTATTAGTGCGGGGCCGTTATATGAGCAGTTCTTC.